What follows describes a single T cell receptor beta chain. A read error may be the cause here, since a much bigger clone is one base away. The source of the sample is a study of blood T cell repertoires in COVID-19. Study-wide context: The analysed material was cDNA or gDNA that came from T cells, B-cell-depleted T cells, or PBMCs.

Using immunoSEQ multiplex PCR, the repertoire was profiled, and TCRdb retains in-frame clones only, with some absent. The data hold about 120,000 clones, with roughly 82% observed a single time. The CDR3 runs 14 residues. Germline assignment: CDR1 MNHEY and CDR2 SVGAGI. V lost 2 bases, J lost 3 bases, and 2 bases stayed unmatched. The sequenced material came from peripheral blood. The receptor's source is a human donor in a cohort sampled during active COVID-19. The rearrangement links TRBV6-5 to TRBJ2-7, with 9 positions matching TRBD1. This chain's CDR3 is CASSYGTGIYEQYF. Here the CDR3 DNA reads TGTGCCAGCAGTTACGGGACAGGGATCTACGAGCAGTACTTC.